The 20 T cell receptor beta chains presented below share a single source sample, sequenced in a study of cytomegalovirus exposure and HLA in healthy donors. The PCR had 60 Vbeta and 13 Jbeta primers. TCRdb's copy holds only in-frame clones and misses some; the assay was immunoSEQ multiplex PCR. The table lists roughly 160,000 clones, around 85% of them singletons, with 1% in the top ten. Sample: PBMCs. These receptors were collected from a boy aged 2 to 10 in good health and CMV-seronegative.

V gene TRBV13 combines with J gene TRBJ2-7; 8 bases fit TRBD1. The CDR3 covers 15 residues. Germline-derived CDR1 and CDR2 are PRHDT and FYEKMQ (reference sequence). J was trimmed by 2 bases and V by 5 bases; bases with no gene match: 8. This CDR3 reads CASSRKTGEAYEQYF. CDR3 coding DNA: TGTGCCAGCAGCCGGAAGACAGGGGAAGCCTACGAGCAGTACTTC.

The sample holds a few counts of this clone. CDR3 DNA: TGCGCCAGCAGTGAAGGGACAGAGAGAACTAATGAAAAACTGTTTTTT. Its translation: CASSEGTERTNEKLFF. This chain uses TRBV10-2 with TRBJ1-4, with 7 bases aligning to TRBD1. CDR1 WSHSY and CDR2 SAAADI come from the germline V gene. V dropped 3 bases and J dropped 1; count of bases not matched to a gene: 5. CDR3 length: 16 residues.

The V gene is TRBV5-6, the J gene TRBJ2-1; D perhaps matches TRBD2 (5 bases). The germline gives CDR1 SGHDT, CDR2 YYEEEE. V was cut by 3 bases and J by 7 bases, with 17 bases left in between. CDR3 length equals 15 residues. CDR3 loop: CASSSRDGPLNEQFF. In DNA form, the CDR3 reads TGTGCCAGCAGCTCGAGGGATGGGCCGTTAAATGAGCAGTTCTTC. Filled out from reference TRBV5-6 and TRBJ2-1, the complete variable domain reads DAGVTQSPTHLIKTRGQQVTLRCSPKSGHDTVSWYQQALGQGPQFIFQYYEEEERQRGNFPDRFSGHQFPNYSSELNVNALLLGDSALYLCASSSRDGPLNEQFFGPGTRLTVL.

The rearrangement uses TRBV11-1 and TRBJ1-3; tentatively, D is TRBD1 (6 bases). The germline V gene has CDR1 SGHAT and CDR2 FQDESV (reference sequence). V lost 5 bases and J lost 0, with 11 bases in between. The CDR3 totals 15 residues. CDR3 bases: TGTGCCAGCAGCCCGGGACACCTCTCTGGAAACACCATATATTTT. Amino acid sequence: CASSPGHLSGNTIYF.

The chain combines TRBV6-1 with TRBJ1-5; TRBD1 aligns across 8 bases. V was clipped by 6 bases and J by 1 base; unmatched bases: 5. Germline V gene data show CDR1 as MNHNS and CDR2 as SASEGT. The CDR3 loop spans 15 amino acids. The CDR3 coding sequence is TGTGCCAGCAGGCCCGGACAGGGAAGCAATCAGCCCCAGCATTTT. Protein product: CASRPGQGSNQPQHF.

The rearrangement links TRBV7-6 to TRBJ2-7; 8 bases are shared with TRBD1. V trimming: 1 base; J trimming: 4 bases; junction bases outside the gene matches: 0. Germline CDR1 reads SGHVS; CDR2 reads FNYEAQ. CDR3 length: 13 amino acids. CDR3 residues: CASSLGTGYEQYF. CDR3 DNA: TGTGCCAGCAGCTTAGGGACAGGGTACGAGCAGTACTTC. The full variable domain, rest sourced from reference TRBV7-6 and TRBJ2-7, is GAGVSQSPRYKVTKRGQDVALRCDPISGHVSLYWYRQALGQGPEFLTYFNYEAQQDKSGLPNDRFSAERPEGSISTLTIQRTEQRDSAMYRCASSLGTGYEQYFGPGTRLTVT.

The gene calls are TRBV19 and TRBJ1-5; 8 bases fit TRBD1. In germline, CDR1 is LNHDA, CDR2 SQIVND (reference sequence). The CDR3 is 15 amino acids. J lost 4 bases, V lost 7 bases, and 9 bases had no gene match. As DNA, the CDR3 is TGTGCCAGTATAGGGGGACAGGTACCTAATCAGCCCCAGCATTTT. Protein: CASIGGQVPNQPQHF.

The CDR3 here is CASSYSQGSETQYF. The CDR3 DNA reads as TGTGCCAGCAGTTACTCACAGGGTTCAGAGACCCAGTACTTC. The rearrangement uses TRBV6-6 and TRBJ2-5; D might be TRBD1 (6 bases). Germline V gene data show CDR1 as MNHNY and CDR2 as SVGAGI (reference sequence). With 0 bases removed from V and 4 bases from J, the gap between germline ends came to 9 bases. The CDR3 has 14 residues.

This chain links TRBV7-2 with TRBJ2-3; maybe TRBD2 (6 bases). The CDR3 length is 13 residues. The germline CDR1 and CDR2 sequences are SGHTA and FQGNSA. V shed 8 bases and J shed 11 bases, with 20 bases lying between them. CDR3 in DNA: TGTGCCAGCGGCTATGGGGGGTTCGTCTGGCAGTATTTT. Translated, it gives CASGYGGFVWQYF.

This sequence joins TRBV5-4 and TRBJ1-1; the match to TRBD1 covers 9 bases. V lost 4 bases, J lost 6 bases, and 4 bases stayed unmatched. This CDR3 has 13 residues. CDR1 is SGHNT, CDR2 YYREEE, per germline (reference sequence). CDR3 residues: CASSRTGVAEAFF. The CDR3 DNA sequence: TGTGCCAGCAGCCGGACAGGGGTGGCTGAAGCTTTCTTT.

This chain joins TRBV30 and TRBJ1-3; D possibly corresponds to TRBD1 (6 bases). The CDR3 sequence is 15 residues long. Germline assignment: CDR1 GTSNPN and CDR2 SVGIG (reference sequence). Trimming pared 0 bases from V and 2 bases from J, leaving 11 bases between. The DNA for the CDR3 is TGTGCCTGGAGTGTACGACAGGCGACTGGAAACACCATATATTTT. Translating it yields CAWSVRQATGNTIYF.

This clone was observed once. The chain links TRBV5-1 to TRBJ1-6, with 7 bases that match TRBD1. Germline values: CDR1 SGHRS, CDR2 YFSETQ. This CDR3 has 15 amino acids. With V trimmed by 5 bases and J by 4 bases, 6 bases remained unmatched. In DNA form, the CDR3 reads TGCGCCAGCAGGGAGGAGGGGGCTTATAATTCACCCCTCCACTTT. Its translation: CASREEGAYNSPLHF.

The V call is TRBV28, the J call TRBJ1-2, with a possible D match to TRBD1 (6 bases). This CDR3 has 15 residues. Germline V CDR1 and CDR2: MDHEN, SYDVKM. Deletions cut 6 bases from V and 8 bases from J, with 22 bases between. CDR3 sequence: CASRTQGAVSGGYTF. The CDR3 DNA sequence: TGTGCCAGCAGAACACAGGGAGCGGTGAGCGGCGGCTACACCTTC.

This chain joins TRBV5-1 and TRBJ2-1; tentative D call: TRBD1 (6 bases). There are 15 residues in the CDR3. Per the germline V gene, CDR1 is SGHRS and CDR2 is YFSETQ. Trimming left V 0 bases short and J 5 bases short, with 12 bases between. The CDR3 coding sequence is TGCGCCAGCAGCTTGGAGGGACATGGGGACAATGAGCAGTTCTTC. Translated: CASSLEGHGDNEQFF.

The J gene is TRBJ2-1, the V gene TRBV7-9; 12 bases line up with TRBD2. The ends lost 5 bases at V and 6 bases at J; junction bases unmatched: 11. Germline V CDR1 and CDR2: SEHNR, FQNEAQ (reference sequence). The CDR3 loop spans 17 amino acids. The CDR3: CASSARLAGEPRNEQFF. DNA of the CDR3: TGTGCCAGCAGCGCACGACTAGCGGGAGAGCCTCGCAATGAGCAGTTCTTC.

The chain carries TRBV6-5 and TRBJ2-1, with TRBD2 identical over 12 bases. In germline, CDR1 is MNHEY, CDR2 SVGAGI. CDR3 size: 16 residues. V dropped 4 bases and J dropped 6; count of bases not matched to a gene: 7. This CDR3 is CASSSRASGGANEQFF. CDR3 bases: TGTGCCAGCAGTTCCCGGGCTAGCGGGGGGGCCAATGAGCAGTTCTTC.

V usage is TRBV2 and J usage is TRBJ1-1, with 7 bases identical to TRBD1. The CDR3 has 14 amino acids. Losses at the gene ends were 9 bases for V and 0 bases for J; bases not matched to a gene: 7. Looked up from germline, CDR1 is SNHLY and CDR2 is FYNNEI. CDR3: CARNRDSMNTEAFF. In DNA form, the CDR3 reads TGTGCCAGGAACCGGGACAGCATGAACACTGAAGCTTTCTTT.

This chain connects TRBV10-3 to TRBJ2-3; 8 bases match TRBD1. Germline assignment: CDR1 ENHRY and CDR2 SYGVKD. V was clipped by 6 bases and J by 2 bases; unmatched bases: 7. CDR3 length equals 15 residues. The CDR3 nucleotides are TGTGCCATCAGGCCAGGACAGGGAAACACAGATACGCAGTATTTT. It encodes CAIRPGQGNTDTQYF.

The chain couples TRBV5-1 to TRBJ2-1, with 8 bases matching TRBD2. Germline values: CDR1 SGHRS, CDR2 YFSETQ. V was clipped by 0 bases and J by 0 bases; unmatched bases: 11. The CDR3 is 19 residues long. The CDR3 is CASSLGPAGVPSSYNEQFF. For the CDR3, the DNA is TGCGCCAGCAGCTTGGGGCCAGCGGGGGTCCCAAGCTCCTACAATGAGCAGTTCTTC.

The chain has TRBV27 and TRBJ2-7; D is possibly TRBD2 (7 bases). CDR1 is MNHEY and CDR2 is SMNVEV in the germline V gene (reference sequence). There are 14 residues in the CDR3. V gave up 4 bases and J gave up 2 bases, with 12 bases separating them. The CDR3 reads CASSSGGPAYEQYF. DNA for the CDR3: TGTGCCAGCAGTTCCGGGGGGCCAGCCTACGAGCAGTACTTC.